This T cell receptor beta chain was recovered during a study of blood T cell repertoires in COVID-19. Authors' data handling: Reference gene primers were amplified, and this amplification served to estimate nucleated cell counts. Sequencing used immunoSEQ multiplex PCR; TCRdb keeps in-frame clones, though not all of them. V, J and clone size reflect that table, while D and trimming were determined from the DNA. The repertoire holds about 130,000 clones, with approximately 87% as singletons. CDR3 length equals 16 residues. V was cut by 6 bases and J by 0 bases, with 15 bases left in between. Germline CDR1 and CDR2: MDHEN and SYDVKM.

The rearrangement uses TRBV28 and TRBJ1-5; D is perhaps TRBD1 (5 bases). The sample taken for sequencing was peripheral blood. The clonotype originates from a human donor in a cohort sampled during active COVID-19. The CDR3 here is CASRGWQGGSNQPQHF. In DNA form, the CDR3 reads TGTGCCAGCAGAGGGTGGCAGGGAGGTAGCAATCAGCCCCAGCATTTT. Drawing the rest from reference TRBV28 and TRBJ1-5, the complete variable domain is DVKVTQSSRYLVKRTGEKVFLECVQDMDHENMFWYRQDPGLGLRLIYFSYDVKMKEKGDIPEGYSVSREKKERFSLILESASTNQTSMYLCASRGWQGGSNQPQHFGDGTRLSIL.